A selection of T cell receptor beta chains follows, all from one sample in a study of cytomegalovirus exposure and HLA in healthy donors. Assay used: immunoSEQ multiplex PCR; TCRdb lists only in-frame clones, some missing. Of over 150,000 clones listed, 65% to 90% are singletons. Input material: PBMCs. These receptors were obtained from a girl aged 2 to 10 in good health and CMV-seropositive. Each CDR3 is given with its conserved first and last residue. D genes are given only for firm matches. Clone sizes are given selectively: once, few, many, or a class where the clone is expanded.

d_call	v_call	j_call	clone_size	cdr3_nt	cdr3_aa
-	TRBV5-1	TRBJ2-7	-	TGCGCCAGCAGCTTGGAAGGGAGCGGCTACTACGAGCAGTACTTC	CASSLEGSGYYEQYF
-	TRBV25-1	TRBJ2-7	-	TGTGCCAGCAGGCGGGTCCACGAGCAGTACTTC	CASRRVHEQYF
TRBD1	TRBV5-1	TRBJ1-2	-	TGCGCCAGCAGACTGACCGGGACAGGGGGTTATGGCTACACCTTC	CASRLTGTGGYGYTF
-	TRBV11-3	TRBJ2-2	-	TGTGCCAGCAGCTTAGCCCCCTCTAGAAACGGGGAGCTGTTTTTT	CASSLAPSRNGELFF
TRBD2	TRBV29-1	TRBJ2-3	-	TGCAGCGTTGGCCCGGCGCCTAGCGGGTCTCTCACAGATACGCAGTATTTT	CSVGPAPSGSLTDTQYF
TRBD2	TRBV12-5	TRBJ2-1	-	TGTGCTAGTGGCGTGGGGCTAGCGGGGGTAAATGAGCAGTTCTTC	CASGVGLAGVNEQFF
TRBD2	TRBV27	TRBJ2-3	-	TGTGCCACGGGGGGGATCACAGATACGCAGTATTTT	CATGGITDTQYF
TRBD1	TRBV4-1	TRBJ2-1	-	TGCGCCAGCAGCCAAGGACAGGGCCTGGGGTACAATGAGCAGTTCTTC	CASSQGQGLGYNEQFF
-	TRBV4-2	TRBJ1-1	-	TGTGCCAGCAGCAAAGAGGGGGGTGAAGCTTTCTTT	CASSKEGGEAFF
-	TRBV14	TRBJ2-1	-	TGTGCCAGCAGCCCTCGCCGCGGGGTAACCTACAATGAGCAGTTCTTC	CASSPRRGVTYNEQFF
TRBD1	TRBV10-3	TRBJ1-3	few	TGCCTACAACAGGGGCCCTCTGGAAACACCATATATTTT	CLQQGPSGNTIYF
TRBD1	TRBV9	TRBJ1-1	-	TGTGCCAGCAGCGTTACCGGGACAGCGAACACTGAAGCTTTCTTT	CASSVTGTANTEAFF
-	TRBV12-2	TRBJ1-5	-	TGTGCAAGTCGCTACTCTGGGACACCAGATAGCAATCAGCCCCAGCATTTT	CASRYSGTPDSNQPQHF
-	TRBV19	TRBJ1-5	-	TGTGCCAGCAGGGACACGGCACAGCCCCAGCATTTT	CASRDTAQPQHF
-	TRBV28	TRBJ1-1	-	TGTGCCAGCAGTCCCGCAACTCCAGACAAGAACACTGAAGCTTTCTTT	CASSPATPDKNTEAFF
TRBD2	TRBV4-2	TRBJ2-1	-	TGTGCCAGCAGCCACCCTTCGACTAGCGGGAGGGCCAATGAGCAGTTCTTC	CASSHPSTSGRANEQFF
TRBD2	TRBV10-3	TRBJ2-3	-	TGTGCCATCACGACAACTCTCCCGGGACTAGCGGCTAGCACAGATACGCAGTATTTT	CAITTTLPGLAASTDTQYF
-	TRBV6-4	TRBJ2-5	-	TGTGCCAGCAGTGACTCCTGGGTAAGGGGGACCCAGTACTTC	CASSDSWVRGTQYF
-	TRBV9	TRBJ2-6	-	TGTGCCAGCAGCGCTGGAGGGGGCCCTGGGGCCAACGTCCTGACTTTC	CASSAGGGPGANVLTF
-	TRBV5-6	TRBJ1-2	-	TGTGCCAGCAGCTACTCGGACTATGGCTACACCTTC	CASSYSDYGYTF
-	TRBV5-5	TRBJ1-4	-	TGTGCCAGCAGCTTGGTCAGATTAGCTGCAACTAATGAAAAACTGTTTTTT	CASSLVRLAATNEKLFF
TRBD1	TRBV2	TRBJ1-1	-	TGTGCCAGCAGCCCGGGACAGGGAACCCGTGAAGCTTTCTTT	CASSPGQGTREAFF
TRBD1	TRBV5-5	TRBJ1-2	-	TGTGCCAGCAGCGGATACAGGGGGGAGGCGAATGGCTACACCTTC	CASSGYRGEANGYTF
-	TRBV6-6	TRBJ1-5	-	TGTGCCAGCGGACGGGGATATAGCAATCAGCCCCAGCATTTT	CASGRGYSNQPQHF
TRBD1	TRBV13	TRBJ1-3	-	TGTGCCAGCAGGAAATTCGATACAGGGGACTTAGGAAACACCATATATTTT	CASRKFDTGDLGNTIYF
-	TRBV18	TRBJ1-2	-	TGTGCCAGCTCACCACGGGGTAGCGAATATGGCTACACCTTC	CASSPRGSEYGYTF
TRBD2	TRBV7-6	TRBJ2-3	-	TGTGCCAGCAGCCCGTTAGCGGGAGGGCCGGGTACGCAGTATTTT	CASSPLAGGPGTQYF
TRBD2	TRBV11-3	TRBJ2-5	-	TGTGCCAGCAGCTTGCAAACTAGCGGGAGCTCGGAGACCCAGTACTTC	CASSLQTSGSSETQYF
-	TRBV28	TRBJ1-2	-	TGTGCCAGCAGTTCCCAGCCCCGGGGTAACTATGGCTACACCTTC	CASSSQPRGNYGYTF
TRBD2	TRBV5-1	TRBJ2-3	-	TGCGCCAGCAGCTTTTCGGGAGGGGATACGCAGTATTTT	CASSFSGGDTQYF
TRBD1	TRBV27	TRBJ1-1	-	TGTGCCAGCAGTCTCCCCGCAGGGACAGGGAAAAACAGAAATGTCGCTTTCTTT	CASSLPAGTGKNRNVAFF
TRBD1	TRBV7-9	TRBJ1-5	-	TGTGCCAGCAGCCAAACGAACAGGGGTGGTTTGATTCAGCCCCAGCATTTT	CASSQTNRGGLIQPQHF
TRBD2	TRBV25-1	TRBJ2-1	-	TGTGCCAGCAGTGGGGGACTAACGAAAGGCGATTCCTACAATGAGCAGTTCTTC	CASSGGLTKGDSYNEQFF
-	TRBV11-3	TRBJ2-7	-	TGTGCCAGCAGCGCTGCTGGGCTGGGGGGCTACGAGCAGTACTTC	CASSAAGLGGYEQYF
-	TRBV19	TRBJ1-1	-	TGTGCTTCAAGAAGCGGCATGAACACTGAAGCTTTCTTT	CASRSGMNTEAFF
TRBD1	TRBV5-4	TRBJ1-1	-	TGTGCCAGCAGCTTCGGGACAGTGAACACTGAAGCTTTCTTT	CASSFGTVNTEAFF
TRBD2	TRBV5-4	TRBJ2-1	-	TGTGCCAGCAGCTCCGATAGCGGGAGGGAGTTCTTC	CASSSDSGREFF
-	TRBV11-2	TRBJ2-1	once	TGTGCCAGCAGCTTAGATCGGTGGAGGGGGCGGAATGAGCAGTTCTTC	CASSLDRWRGRNEQFF
-	TRBV5-4	TRBJ2-1	-	TGTGCCAGCAGCCGCGCAGGAGACGGGGGAGGCTCCTACAATGAGCAGTTCTTC	CASSRAGDGGGSYNEQFF
-	TRBV7-2	TRBJ2-1	once	TGTGCCAGCAGACTGGAGGGGTCCTACAATGAGCAGTTCTTC	CASRLEGSYNEQFF
TRBD1	TRBV19	TRBJ1-5	-	TGTGCCAGTAGTTCCACAGGGGGCTTCGGCAATCAGCCCCAGCATTTT	CASSSTGGFGNQPQHF
-	TRBV9	TRBJ1-2	-	TGTGCCAGCAGCGTTGGACAGTTTAACTATGGCTACACCTTC	CASSVGQFNYGYTF